This T cell receptor (beta chain) was sequenced for a study of T cell responses to AZD1222 COVID-19 vaccine. Study-wide background: Pooling covered second doses at about 4 or about 12 weeks.

Produced via immunoSEQ multiplex PCR; TCRdb's table is partial and in-frame only. The data contain some 130,000 clones, 70% to 90% of them singletons. Worth noting for this clone: Its antigen is still unknown.

CDR1 and CDR2 from the germline V gene are KGHSH and LQKENI. Between the trimmed V and J ends, which lost 3 bases and 7 bases, there was a span of 7 bases. The CDR3 has 12 residues. Study conclusions and caveats: Repertoire sampling occurred only after the peak T cell response. An increase in Spike-specific TCR breadth and depth was observed after two AZD1222 doses. White British donors predominated, females outnumbered males, and clonal diversity was possibly underestimated.

This specimen consisted of peripheral blood, obtained on day 0 of AZD1222 vaccination. The sequence was collected from an adult in good health. The V gene is TRBV18, the J gene TRBJ2-1; D is undetermined. The CDR3 sequence: CASSPAQNEQFF. DNA for the CDR3: TGTGCCAGCTCACCGGCACAGAATGAGCAGTTCTTC.